Given below is one TCR beta chain in context. Its antigen is undetermined. Assay: immunoSEQ multiplex PCR; the TCRdb copy retains only in-frame clones and omits some. The sample gives about 58,000 clones, around 84% of which show up once; 2.1% is in the top ten. The data originate from a study of lymphopenia after photon versus proton radiotherapy. Germline CDR1 SGDLS, CDR2 YYNGEE. V was pared by 1 base and J by 5 bases, with 14 bases between. This CDR3 has 15 amino acids. Study-wide findings and caveats: Proton therapy kept repertoires fairly stable, unlike photons, which gained effector/memory cells.

This receptor was taken from a man in his fifties or sixties with pancreatic cancer. The sample was peripheral blood, taken from a patient treated with proton-based radiotherapy. The J gene is TRBJ2-3, the V gene TRBV9; the D gene is possibly TRBD2 (7 bases). CDR3 region: CASSVRAGGLDTQYF. The CDR3 region has the DNA TGTGCCAGCAGCGTACGGGCCGGGGGGCTAGATACGCAGTATTTT.